This TCR beta chain was obtained from a study of blood T cell repertoires in COVID-19. V was pared by 5 bases and J by 3 bases, with 5 bases between. The CDR3 covers 13 residues. CDR1 is MDHEN, CDR2 SYDVKM, per germline. TCRdb's copy holds only in-frame clones and misses some; the assay was immunoSEQ multiplex PCR. Among under 250,000 clones listed, 75% to 90% were seen once. The sequence derives from a woman in her thirties or forties who had been exposed to COVID-19. The sequenced sample consisted of PBMCs or T cells enriched from blood (not recorded which). The chain is built from TRBV28 and TRBJ1-6; D not certain. The CDR3 loop reads CASSPVYNSPLHF. In DNA, the CDR3 is TGTGCCAGCAGTCCAGTCTATAATTCACCCCTCCACTTT.